This T cell receptor beta chain emerged from a study of PD-L1 blockade in urothelial cancer. Study-level background: About nine tenths of the roughly 30 patients comprised males who had bladder-origin urothelial cancer. Prior chemotherapy in patients spanned 0 to 3 regimens.

Trimming took 4 bases from V and 1 from J; bases not matched to a gene: 7. This CDR3 comprises 16 residues. Germline V gene lookup returns CDR1 GTSNPN and CDR2 SVGIG (reference sequence). Data came from immunoSEQ multiplex PCR; TCRdb stores just in-frame clones and leaves some out. Among 50,000 or so clones, over 75% were seen once, and the ten largest hold roughly 4%. This chain links TRBV30 with TRBJ2-4; 10 bases are a match to TRBD1. The sample was PBMCs, taken around atezolizumab (anti-PD-L1) treatment. The TCR originated in a man aged 70-80 years with urothelial cancer. The CDR3 coding sequence is TGTGCCTGGAACCCACCGGGACAGGGGGCCAAAAACATTCAGTACTTC. Protein: CAWNPPGQGAKNIQYF. Drawing the rest from reference TRBV30 and TRBJ2-4, the complete variable domain is SQTIHQWPATLVQPVGSPLSLECTVEGTSNPNLYWYRQAAGRGLQLLFYSVGIGQISSEVPQNLSASRPQDRQFILSSKKLLLSDSGFYLCAWNPPGQGAKNIQYFGAGTRLSVL.